The 23 T cell receptor beta chains given below trace back to one sample, sequenced in a study of early T cells in non-severe SARS-CoV-2 infection (dated by TCRdb to the early 2020s). Libraries were prepared through 5' RACE. Sequencing took place on a NextSeq 500. TCRdb's own reprocessing of the public reads used fastp at Q25 and MiXCR and kept productive beta chains. Every distinct CDR3 protein forms one entry, paired with its most common genes and DNA. The sample includes 42,000 or so distinct CDR3 sequences, with 11% observed a single time. The ten largest clones represent just over 20% of the sample. The sequenced sample was whole blood. Every receptor here comes from an adult who was a healthcare worker with PCR-confirmed SARS-CoV-2 infection or an uninfected control (not recorded which).

This clonotype has ten or more counts. V gene TRBV20-1 combines with J gene TRBJ2-1; TRBD2 matches 7 bases. Germline V lookup: CDR1 DFQATT, CDR2 SNEGSKA (reference sequence). V dropped 6 bases and J dropped 4; count of bases not matched to a gene: 15. The CDR3 has 16 amino acids. The CDR3 loop reads CSAIYPSSGSYNEQFF. DNA for the CDR3: TGCAGTGCAATATACCCTTCTAGCGGAAGTTACAATGAGCAGTTCTTC.

V is TRBV15 and J is TRBJ2-1; the D is unclear. This CDR3 has 13 amino acids. Germline loops: CDR1 LNHNV, CDR2 YYDKDF (reference sequence). Trimming took 3 bases from V and 8 from J, leaving 11 bases between them. CDR3 in DNA: TGTGCCACCAGCAGCCCATCGATTTATGAGCAGTTCTTC. Encoded protein: CATSSPSIYEQFF.

This clonotype was counted a single time. J is TRBJ2-7 and V is TRBV14; 8 positions agree with TRBD2. CDR1 and CDR2 (germline): SGHDN, FVKESK. This CDR3 region has 16 residues. The V gene end was trimmed by 1 base and the J gene end by 3 bases; junction bases not matched to a gene: 8. CDR3 protein: CASSQAGGPRIYEQYF. Written as DNA, the CDR3 is TGTGCCAGCAGCCAAGCGGGAGGGCCCCGGATCTACGAGCAGTACTTC.

A few counts support this clonotype. J is TRBJ2-5 and V is TRBV6-6, with D perhaps TRBD1 (6 bases). Trimming shortened V by 7 bases and J by 5 bases, and 17 bases separated the two germline ends. The germline V gene has CDR1 MNHNY and CDR2 SVGAGI (reference sequence). CDR3 size: 14 residues. CDR3 in amino acids: CASIQTQGRETQYF. Written as DNA, the CDR3 is TGTGCCAGCATCCAGACTCAGGGGCGGGAGACCCAGTACTTC.

The V gene is TRBV7-3, the J gene TRBJ2-5; 8 positions match TRBD1. Germline-derived CDR1 and CDR2 are SGHTA and FQGTGA. The CDR3 runs 15 residues. Trimming cost V 5 bases and J 2 bases; bases outside gene matches: 7. The CDR3 sequence is CASSPDGTGQETQYF. CDR3 coding DNA: TGTGCCAGCAGCCCCGACGGGACAGGACAAGAGACCCAGTACTTC.

The rearrangement uses TRBV20-1 and TRBJ2-4; D unresolved. CDR1 is DFQATT and CDR2 is SNEGSKA in the germline V gene (reference sequence). The V gene lost 6 bases and the J gene lost 1 base, with 13 bases spanning the gap. The CDR3 runs 14 residues. For the CDR3, the DNA is TGCAGTGCACCCACCCCCGGGGCCAAAAACATTCAGTACTTC. Amino acid sequence: CSAPTPGAKNIQYF.

In this sample, this clonotype turned up a few times. The chain uses TRBV10-3 and TRBJ1-1, with TRBD1 as a possible D gene (5 bases). CDR1 is ENHRY and CDR2 is SYGVKD in the germline V gene. The CDR3 runs to 12 residues. Trimming cost V 7 bases and J 3 bases, with 9 bases left between them. The CDR3 nucleotides are TGTGCCATCAAGGGGCCTGACACTGAAGCTTTCTTT. Translated: CAIKGPDTEAFF.

The J gene is TRBJ2-5, the V gene TRBV14; D unresolved. CDR1 and CDR2 (germline): SGHDN, FVKESK. The length of the CDR3 is 12 residues. Between the trimmed V and J ends, which lost 4 bases and 5 bases, there was a span of 8 bases. The CDR3 loop is CASSPFGETQYF. The DNA for the CDR3 is TGTGCCAGCAGCCCGTTCGGGGAGACCCAGTACTTC.

The chain uses TRBV18 and TRBJ2-7; 8 bases are shared with TRBD1. The CDR3 has 15 residues. Germline V lookup: CDR1 KGHSH, CDR2 LQKENI. V lost 6 bases to trimming and J lost 5 bases; unmatched junction nucleotides: 12. Here the CDR3 reads CASSRSPDRADEQYF. The CDR3 DNA reads TGTGCCAGCTCGCGGTCGCCGGACAGGGCGGACGAGCAGTACTTC. Together with reference TRBV18 and TRBJ2-7, the CDR3 gives the full variable domain: NAGVMQNPRHLVRRRGQEARLRCSPMKGHSHVYWYRQLPEEGLKFMVYLQKENIIDESGMPKERFSAEFPKEGPSILRIQQVVRGDSAAYFCASSRSPDRADEQYFGPGTRLTVT.

This clonotype has a count of ten or more. This rearrangement joins TRBV20-1 to TRBJ2-7; 7 nucleotides align to TRBD2. Unmatched junction bases numbered 1, after V lost 6 bases and J lost 2 bases. This CDR3 is 11 amino acids long. Germline V gives CDR1 DFQATT, CDR2 SNEGSKA (reference sequence). The CDR3 is CSARGTYEQYF. CDR3 nucleotides: TGCAGTGCGCGGGGGACCTACGAGCAGTACTTC.

This chain uses TRBV6-2 or TRBV6-3 with TRBJ1-5; D is ambiguous. From germline, CDR1 is MNHEY and CDR2 SVGEGT. V was shortened by 2 bases and J by 3 bases, with 11 bases between the two germline ends. The CDR3 contains 15 residues. CDR3 sequence reads: CASSYPAGFNQPQHF. The CDR3 DNA reads as TGTGCCAGCAGTTACCCGGCCGGATTCAATCAGCCCCAGCATTTT.

This clonotype was seen more than once but under ten times. This chain links TRBV29-1 with TRBJ1-1; D unresolved. The CDR3 runs 11 residues. Germline V lookup: CDR1 SQVTM, CDR2 ANQGSEA. The V end lost 7 bases, the J end lost 5 bases, and 11 bases lay between the germline ends. CDR3 coding DNA: TGCAGCGGATCAAGGAAAACTGAAGCTTTCTTT. This encodes CSGSRKTEAFF.

This clonotype was detected a few times. J is TRBJ1-2 and V is TRBV12-3 or TRBV12-4, with D maybe TRBD1 (6 bases). The CDR3 runs to 13 residues. The V end lost 5 bases, the J end lost 4 bases, and 11 bases lay between the germline ends. In nucleotides, the CDR3 is TGTGCCAGCAGTGTATACAGGGCCTATGGCTACACCTTC. This sequence encodes CASSVYRAYGYTF.

The rearrangement uses TRBV5-6 and TRBJ1-3, with D perhaps TRBD1 (5 bases). Germline V gives CDR1 SGHDT, CDR2 YYEEEE. The CDR3 sequence is 13 residues long. Trimming took 2 bases from V and 4 from J, leaving 7 bases between them. The CDR3 DNA is TGTGCCAGCAGCTTCAGGGACGGAAACACCATATATTTT. Residues: CASSFRDGNTIYF.

The rearrangement uses TRBV5-1 and TRBJ2-5; 8 positions agree with TRBD1. CDR1 and CDR2 from the germline V gene are SGHRS and YFSETQ. The J segment lost 2 bases and the V segment lost 3 bases, leaving 15 bases of the junction unmatched. The CDR3 has 18 residues. CDR3 nucleotides: TGCGCCAGCAGCTCGTGGGGACAGGACGCTCTAATACAAGAGACCCAGTACTTC. This sequence encodes CASSSWGQDALIQETQYF.

This clonotype was observed at least ten times. The CDR3 reads CASKGGRLSSYNEQFF. The CDR3 DNA reads as TGTGCCAGTAAAGGGGGTCGTTTGAGCTCCTACAATGAGCAGTTCTTC. This sequence joins TRBV19 and TRBJ2-1; a weak D match, TRBD1 (6 bases). This CDR3 has 16 residues. Germline CDR1 and CDR2: LNHDA and SQIVND (reference sequence). Trimming left V 7 bases short and J 0 bases short, with 16 bases between. Together with reference TRBV19 and TRBJ2-1, the CDR3 gives the full variable domain: DGGITQSPKYLFRKEGQNVTLSCEQNLNHDAMYWYRQDPGQGLRLIYYSQIVNDFQKGDIAEGYSVSREKKESFPLTVTSAQKNPTAFYLCASKGGRLSSYNEQFFGPGTRLTVL.

The sample holds many counts of this clonotype. The chain is built from TRBV28 and TRBJ2-2, with 12 bases identical to TRBD2. The CDR3 spans 17 residues. V dropped 7 bases and J dropped 6; count of bases not matched to a gene: 12. Looked up from germline, CDR1 is MDHEN and CDR2 is SYDVKM. CDR3 in amino acids: CASIPVTTSGRAGELFF. The CDR3 DNA is TGTGCCAGCATCCCAGTTACGACTAGCGGGAGAGCCGGGGAGCTGTTTTTT.

This clonotype was counted at least ten times. This chain joins TRBV6-2 or TRBV6-3 and TRBJ2-1; 10 bases line up with TRBD2. Trimming took 0 bases from V and 13 from J; bases not matched to a gene: 12. In germline, CDR1 is MNHEY, CDR2 SVGEGT. The CDR3 is 16 amino acids. CDR3 amino acids: CASSYSSSGRAENQFF. Written as DNA, the CDR3 is TGTGCCAGCAGTTACTCGTCCAGCGGGAGGGCCGAGAATCAGTTCTTC.

In this sample, this clonotype turned up many times. This sequence joins TRBV20-1 and TRBJ2-7; 8 bases fit TRBD2. Germline-derived CDR1 and CDR2 are DFQATT and SNEGSKA (reference sequence). The J segment lost 6 bases and the V segment lost 0 bases, leaving 4 bases of the junction unmatched. The CDR3 has 13 residues. CDR3 DNA sequence: TGCAGTGCTAGAGACGGGACTAGATTCGAGCAGTACTTC. Translation: CSARDGTRFEQYF.

Judged by abundance, this clonotype is medium-sized (0.01 to 0.1%). V usage is TRBV4-2 and J usage is TRBJ1-6, with TRBD1 identical over 8 bases. The CDR3 spans 17 residues. The germline CDR1 and CDR2 sequences are LGHNA and YNFKEQ. V lost 3 bases, J lost 5 bases, and 9 bases stayed unmatched. CDR3 coding DNA: TGTGCCAGCAGCCAGTTCGACCCGACAGGGGATAATTCACCCCTCCACTTT. Its protein product is CASSQFDPTGDNSPLHF.

This clonotype was seen ten or more times. The rearrangement uses TRBV3-1 and TRBJ1-1; D may be TRBD1 (6 bases). The CDR3 is 15 residues long. The V and J ends lost 4 bases and 2 bases respectively, with 14 bases between them. In germline, CDR1 is LGHDT, CDR2 YNNKEL (reference sequence). The chain's CDR3 is CASSPAGVQNTEAFF. The CDR3 DNA reads TGTGCCAGCAGCCCCGCAGGGGTTCAAAACACTGAAGCTTTCTTT.

This clonotype occurred many times. This sequence joins TRBV30 and TRBJ1-1; tentative D call: TRBD1 (5 bases). With 3 bases removed from V and 5 bases from J, the gap between germline ends came to 16 bases. Germline V lookup: CDR1 GTSNPN, CDR2 SVGIG (reference sequence). The CDR3 is made up of 14 amino acids. The CDR3, as DNA: TGTGCCTGGAGCTCCCTGTCACCAGGGACTGAAGCTTTCTTT. Its translation: CAWSSLSPGTEAFF.

The rearrangement uses TRBV7-2 and TRBJ2-7, with D tentatively TRBD1 (7 bases). This CDR3 contains 14 residues. V lost 5 bases to trimming and J lost 6 bases, with 17 bases between them. CDR1 is SGHTA and CDR2 is FQGNSA in the germline V gene. The CDR3 region is CASSPRGVFFEQYF. The CDR3 region has the DNA TGTGCCAGCAGCCCCAGGGGGGTGTTCTTCGAGCAGTACTTC.